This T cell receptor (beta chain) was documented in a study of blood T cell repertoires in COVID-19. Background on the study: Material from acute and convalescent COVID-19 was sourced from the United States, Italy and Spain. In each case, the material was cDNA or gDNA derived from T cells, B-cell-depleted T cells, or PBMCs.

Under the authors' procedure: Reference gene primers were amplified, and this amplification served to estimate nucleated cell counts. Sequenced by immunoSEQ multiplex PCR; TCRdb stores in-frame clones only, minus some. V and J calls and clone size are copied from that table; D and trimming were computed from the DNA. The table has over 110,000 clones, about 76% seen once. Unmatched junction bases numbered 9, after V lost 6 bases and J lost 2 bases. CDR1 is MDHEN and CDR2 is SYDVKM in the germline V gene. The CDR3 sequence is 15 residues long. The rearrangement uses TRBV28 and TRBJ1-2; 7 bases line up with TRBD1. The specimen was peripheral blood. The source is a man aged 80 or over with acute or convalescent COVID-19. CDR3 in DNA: TGTGCCAGCAGAAATCAGGGGGGACTCAACTATGGCTACACCTTC. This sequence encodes CASRNQGGLNYGYTF.